This T cell receptor beta chain was retrieved from a study of blood T cell repertoires in COVID-19. As for the study in general: COVID-19 samples from acute and convalescent phases originated in the United States, Italy and Spain. T cells, B-cell-depleted T cells, or PBMCs supplied cDNA or gDNA.

Enrolment of Seattle patients took place during active infection, and they were followed longitudinally. Per the germline V gene, CDR1 is MNHEY and CDR2 is SMNVEV (reference sequence). CDR3 length equals 11 residues. Trimming shortened V by 2 bases and J by 8 bases, and 6 bases separated the two germline ends. Original methodology: The authors estimated nucleated cell counts from reference gene primer amplification. Assay used: immunoSEQ multiplex PCR; TCRdb lists only in-frame clones, some missing. The V and J calls and the clone size are those of that table, but D and trimming were determined from the DNA. This table has around 260,000 clones, about 91% appearing once.

The chain couples TRBV27 to TRBJ1-1; no clear D gene. The sequenced sample was peripheral blood. The TCR sequence derives from a person under 35 with COVID-19, enrolled during active disease. The CDR3 spells CASSLGAEAFF. CDR3 DNA: TGTGCCAGCAGTTTAGGAGCAGAAGCTTTCTTT.